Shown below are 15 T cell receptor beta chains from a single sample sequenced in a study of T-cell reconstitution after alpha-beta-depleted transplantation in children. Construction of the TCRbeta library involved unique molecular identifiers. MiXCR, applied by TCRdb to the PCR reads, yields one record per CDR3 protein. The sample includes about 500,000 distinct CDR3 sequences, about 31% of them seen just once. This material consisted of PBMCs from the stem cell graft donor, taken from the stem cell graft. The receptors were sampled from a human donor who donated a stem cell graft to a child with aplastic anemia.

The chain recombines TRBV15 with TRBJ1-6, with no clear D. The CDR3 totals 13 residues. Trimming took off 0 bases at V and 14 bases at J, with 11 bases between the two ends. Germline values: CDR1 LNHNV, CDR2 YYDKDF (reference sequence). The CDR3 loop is CATSRDFRSSLHF. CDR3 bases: TGTGCCACCAGCAGAGATTTTCGTTCGTCCCTCCACTTT.

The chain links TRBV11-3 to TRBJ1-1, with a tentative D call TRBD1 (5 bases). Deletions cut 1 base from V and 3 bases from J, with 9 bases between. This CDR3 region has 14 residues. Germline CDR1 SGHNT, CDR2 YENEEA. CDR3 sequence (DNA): TGTGCCAGCAGCTTAGGGTCAGGGTACACTGAAGCTTTCTTT. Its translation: CASSLGSGYTEAFF.

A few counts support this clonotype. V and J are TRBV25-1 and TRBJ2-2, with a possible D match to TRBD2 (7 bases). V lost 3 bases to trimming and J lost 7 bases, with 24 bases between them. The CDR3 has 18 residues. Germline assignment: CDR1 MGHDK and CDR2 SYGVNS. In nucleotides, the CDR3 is TGTGCCAGCAGTGACCGTCAACGGGGGGCTAGCTCGGGCGGGGAGCTGTTTTTT. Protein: CASSDRQRGASSGGELFF. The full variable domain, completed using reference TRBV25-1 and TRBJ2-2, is EADIYQTPRYLVIGTGKKITLECSQTMGHDKMYWYQQDPGMELHLIHYSYGVNSTEKGDLSSESTVSRIRTEHFPLTLESARPSHTSQYLCASSDRQRGASSGGELFFGEGSRLTVL.

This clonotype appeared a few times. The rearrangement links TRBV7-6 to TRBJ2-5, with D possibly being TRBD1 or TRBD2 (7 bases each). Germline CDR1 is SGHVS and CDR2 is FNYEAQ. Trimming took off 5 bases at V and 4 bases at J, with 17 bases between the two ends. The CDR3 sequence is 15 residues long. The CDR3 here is CASSPPDREGETQYF. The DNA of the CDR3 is TGTGCCAGCAGCCCTCCTGACAGGGAGGGAGAGACCCAGTACTTC. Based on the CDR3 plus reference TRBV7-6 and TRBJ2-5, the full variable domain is GAGVSQSPRYKVTKRGQDVALRCDPISGHVSLYWYRQALGQGPEFLTYFNYEAQQDKSGLPNDRFSAERPEGSISTLTIQRTEQRDSAMYRCASSPPDREGETQYFGPGTRLLVL.

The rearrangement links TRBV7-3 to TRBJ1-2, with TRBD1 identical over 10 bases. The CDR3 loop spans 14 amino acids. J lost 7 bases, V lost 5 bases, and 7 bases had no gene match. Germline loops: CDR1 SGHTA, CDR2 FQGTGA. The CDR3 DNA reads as TGTGCCAGCAGCACGGGACAGGGGATGAGTGGCTACACCTTC. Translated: CASSTGQGMSGYTF.

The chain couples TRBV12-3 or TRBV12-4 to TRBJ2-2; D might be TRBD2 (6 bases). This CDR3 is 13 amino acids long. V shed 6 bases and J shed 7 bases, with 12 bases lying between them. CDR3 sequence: CASSPGVGGELFF. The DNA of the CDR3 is TGTGCCAGCAGCCCGGGAGTGGGCGGGGAGCTGTTTTTT.

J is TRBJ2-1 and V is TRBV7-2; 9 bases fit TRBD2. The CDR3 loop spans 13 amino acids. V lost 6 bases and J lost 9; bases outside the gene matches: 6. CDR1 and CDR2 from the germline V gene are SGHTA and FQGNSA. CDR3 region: CASRAGGGVEQFF. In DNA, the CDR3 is TGTGCCAGCAGAGCGGGAGGAGGTGTTGAGCAGTTCTTC.

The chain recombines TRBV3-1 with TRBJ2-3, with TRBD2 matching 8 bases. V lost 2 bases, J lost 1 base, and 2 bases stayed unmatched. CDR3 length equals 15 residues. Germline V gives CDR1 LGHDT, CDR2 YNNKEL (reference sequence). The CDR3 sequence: CASSQPAGGTDTQYF. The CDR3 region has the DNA TGTGCCAGCAGCCAACCAGCGGGAGGCACAGATACGCAGTATTTT.

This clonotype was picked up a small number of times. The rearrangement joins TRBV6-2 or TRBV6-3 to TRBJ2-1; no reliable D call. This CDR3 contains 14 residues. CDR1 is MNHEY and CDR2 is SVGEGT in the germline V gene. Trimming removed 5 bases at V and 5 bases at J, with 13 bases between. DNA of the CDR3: TGTGCCAGCAGTCACCTCGGAGTGCACAATGAGCAGTTCTTC. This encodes CASSHLGVHNEQFF.

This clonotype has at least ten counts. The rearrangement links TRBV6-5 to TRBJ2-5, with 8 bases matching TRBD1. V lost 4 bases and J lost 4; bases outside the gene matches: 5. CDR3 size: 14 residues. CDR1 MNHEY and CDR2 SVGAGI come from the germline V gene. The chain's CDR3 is CASSSTGGRETQYF. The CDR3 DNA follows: TGTGCCAGCAGTTCAACAGGGGGGCGAGAGACCCAGTACTTC.

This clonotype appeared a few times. CDR3 DNA sequence: TGTGCCAGCAGCTTTATGTCCACCGGGGAGCTGTTTTTT. Its protein is CASSFMSTGELFF. The V and J genes are TRBV12-3 or TRBV12-4 and TRBJ2-2; unclear D gene. The ends were cut back, 6 bases at V and 4 bases at J, with 9 bases in the middle. The CDR3 extends over 13 amino acids.

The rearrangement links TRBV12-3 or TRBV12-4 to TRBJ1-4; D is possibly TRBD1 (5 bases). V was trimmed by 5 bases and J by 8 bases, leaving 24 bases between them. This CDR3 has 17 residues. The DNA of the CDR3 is TGTGCCAGCAGTCCTGAGGGGCAACGGCCGCCGTTCGAAAAACTGTTTTTT. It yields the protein CASSPEGQRPPFEKLFF.

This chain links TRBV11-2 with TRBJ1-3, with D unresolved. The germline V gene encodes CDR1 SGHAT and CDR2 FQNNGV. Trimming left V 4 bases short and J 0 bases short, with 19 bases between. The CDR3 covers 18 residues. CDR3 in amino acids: CASSSWIGDPYSGNTIYF. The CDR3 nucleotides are TGTGCCAGCAGCTCCTGGATCGGAGACCCTTACTCTGGAAACACCATATATTTT.

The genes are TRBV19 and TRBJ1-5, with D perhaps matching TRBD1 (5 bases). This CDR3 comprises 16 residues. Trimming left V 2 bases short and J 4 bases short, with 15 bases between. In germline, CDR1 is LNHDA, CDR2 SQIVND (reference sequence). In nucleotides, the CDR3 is TGTGCCAGTAGTATACAGGGCCGCGGGGTGAATCAGCCCCAGCATTTT. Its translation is CASSIQGRGVNQPQHF.

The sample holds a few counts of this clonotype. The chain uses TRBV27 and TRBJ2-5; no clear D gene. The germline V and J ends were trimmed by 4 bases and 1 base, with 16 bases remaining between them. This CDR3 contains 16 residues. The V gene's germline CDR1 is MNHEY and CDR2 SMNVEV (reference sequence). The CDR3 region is CASSSIPKIVQETQYF. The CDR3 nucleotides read TGTGCCAGCAGTTCTATCCCCAAGATTGTCCAAGAGACCCAGTACTTC.